This entry is about one TCR beta chain. The antigen is not known. PCR was performed using 60 Vbeta and 13 Jbeta primers. Study processing details: Approximately 11 million shared chains were among the roughly 80 million unique TCR beta chains that a later analysis counted. Method: immunoSEQ multiplex PCR; TCRdb's copy keeps in-frame clones and lacks some. V and J calls and clone size are copied from that table; D and trimming were computed from the DNA. The repertoire includes under 150,000 clones, just under 90% of them detected once, and under 6.5% sits in the top ten. CDR3 length: 16 residues. In germline, CDR1 is SGHTA, CDR2 FQGNSA. Trimming cost V 6 bases and J 7 bases; bases outside gene matches: 7. These data belong to a study of cytomegalovirus exposure and HLA in healthy donors. Study context: The Caucasian-associated ancestry cluster contained 81% of the 398 genotyped donors. Study conclusions and caveats: A later analysis linked a missense variant in DCLRE1C to the trimming of TCR beta V and J genes.

This receptor was taken from a young woman in good health and CMV-seronegative. The chain recombines TRBV7-2 with TRBJ2-1, with TRBD2 matching 15 bases. Sequencing used PBMCs. The CDR3 sequence: CASRRPGLAGGNEQFF. Written as DNA, the CDR3 is TGTGCCAGCAGACGTCCCGGACTAGCGGGGGGGAATGAGCAGTTCTTC. The whole variable domain, filled in from reference TRBV7-2 and TRBJ2-1, reads GAGVSQSPSNKVTEKGKDVELRCDPISGHTALYWYRQSLGQGLEFLIYFQGNSAPDKSGLPSDRFSAERTGGSVSTLTIQRTQQEDSAVYLCASRRPGLAGGNEQFFGPGTRLTVL.